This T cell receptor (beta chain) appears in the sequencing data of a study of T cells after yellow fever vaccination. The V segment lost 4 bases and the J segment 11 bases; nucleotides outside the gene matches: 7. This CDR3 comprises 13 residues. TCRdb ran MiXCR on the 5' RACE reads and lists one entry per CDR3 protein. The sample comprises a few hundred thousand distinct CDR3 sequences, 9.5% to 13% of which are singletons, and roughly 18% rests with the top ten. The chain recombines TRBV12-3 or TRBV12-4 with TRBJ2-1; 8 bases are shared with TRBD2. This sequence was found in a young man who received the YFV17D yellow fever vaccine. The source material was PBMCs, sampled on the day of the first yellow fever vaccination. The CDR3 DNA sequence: TGTGCCAGCAGTTCTGCGGGGGGAAATAAGCAGTTCTTC. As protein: CASSSAGGNKQFF.